These 23 T cell receptor beta chains share one sample of origin, sequenced in a study of cytomegalovirus exposure and HLA in healthy donors. A multiplex PCR was run with 60 Vbeta primers and 13 Jbeta primers. The protocol was immunoSEQ multiplex PCR, while the TCRdb copy is restricted to in-frame clones and leaves out a portion. This sample yields roughly 180,000 clones, of which 70% to 85% are seen a single time; 1.2% belongs to the top ten. Sequenced material: PBMCs. The receptor source for this set is a girl aged 2 to 10 in good health and CMV-seropositive.

This chain joins TRBV10-3 and TRBJ2-1, with 7 bases identical to TRBD2. CDR1 and CDR2 (germline): ENHRY, SYGVKD. This CDR3 region has 16 residues. V trimming: 2 bases; J trimming: 0 bases; junction bases outside the gene matches: 4. The CDR3, as DNA: TGTGCCATCAGTGAGGGCGGGAGTTACTCCTACAATGAGCAGTTCTTC. It encodes CAISEGGSYSYNEQFF.

The rearrangement uses TRBV9 and TRBJ2-3; D possibly corresponds to TRBD1 (5 bases). CDR3 length: 13 amino acids. Germline loops: CDR1 SGDLS, CDR2 YYNGEE. Deletions cut 4 bases from V and 6 bases from J, with 12 bases between. The CDR3 sequence: CASSRQSGDTQYF. The CDR3 region has the DNA TGTGCCAGCAGCAGACAGTCCGGGGATACGCAGTATTTT.

This chain links TRBV10-1 with TRBJ2-7; 8 bases align to TRBD1. Per the germline V gene, CDR1 is WNHNN and CDR2 is SYGVQD (reference sequence). The trim removed 4 bases at V and 5 bases at J, leaving 4 bases unmatched. CDR3 length equals 13 residues. The CDR3 DNA follows: TGCGCCAGCAGTGCCCAGACAGGGGACGAGCAGTACTTC. Its protein product is CASSAQTGDEQYF.

The chain combines TRBV27 with TRBJ1-3, with no clear D. The length of the CDR3 is 15 residues. The V end was cut by 3 bases, the J end by 0 bases, with 9 bases between. Germline V gene data show CDR1 as MNHEY and CDR2 as SMNVEV (reference sequence). CDR3 sequence: CASSFSRSSGNTIYF. In DNA form, the CDR3 reads TGTGCCAGCAGTTTTAGCCGGAGCTCTGGAAACACCATATATTTT.

The genes are TRBV21-1 and TRBJ2-7; the D call in the table, TRBD1, was not verified against the DNA. TRBV21-1 is deemed a pseudogene. CDR3 size: 19 residues. The CDR3 loop reads CASSKGPGQDSPGSYEQYF. The CDR3 DNA reads TGTGCCAGCAGCAAAGGGCCGGGACAGGATTCTCCGGGCTCCTACGAGCAGTACTTC.

This chain joins TRBV7-8 and TRBJ1-1; D remains ambiguous. Between the trimmed V and J ends, which lost 5 bases and 8 bases, there was a span of 12 bases. The CDR3 runs to 12 residues. The germline gives CDR1 SGHVS, CDR2 FQNEAQ. The CDR3 loop reads CASSTNTLEAFF. In nucleotides, the CDR3 is TGTGCCAGCAGCACCAACACCTTGGAAGCTTTCTTT.

CDR3 nucleotide sequence: TGTGCCAGCCGGGGGTTTGGAACCGGGGAGCTGTTTTTT. As protein: CASRGFGTGELFF. This chain links TRBV25-1 with TRBJ2-2, with D maybe TRBD2 (6 bases). The CDR3 has 13 amino acids. V lost 8 bases and J 5 bases, leaving 12 bases between the germline ends. Germline V lookup: CDR1 MGHDK, CDR2 SYGVNS.

The chain links TRBV2 to TRBJ2-1, with TRBD2 matching 12 bases. In germline, CDR1 is SNHLY, CDR2 FYNNEI. This CDR3 is 14 amino acids long. J gave up 6 bases and V 3 bases, and 0 bases lay outside the gene matches. In DNA, the CDR3 is TGTGCCAGCAGTGAGACTAGCGGGGGCAATGAGCAGTTCTTC. Protein: CASSETSGGNEQFF.

The genes are TRBV19 and TRBJ2-5; maybe TRBD2 (6 bases). Per the germline V gene, CDR1 is LNHDA and CDR2 is SQIVND (reference sequence). V lost 5 bases and J 2 bases, leaving 21 bases between the germline ends. The CDR3 is 17 residues long. CDR3 region: CASSPGSSAIRQETQYF. In nucleotides, the CDR3 is TGTGCCAGTAGTCCCGGCTCTAGCGCGATTAGACAAGAGACCCAGTACTTC.

The CDR3 region is CASSESGMKAFF. CDR3 coding DNA: TGCGCCAGCAGTGAGAGCGGGATGAAAGCTTTCTTT. The V and J genes are TRBV10-1 and TRBJ1-1, with D uncertain. CDR1 WNHNN and CDR2 SYGVQD come from the germline V gene (reference sequence). This CDR3 spans 12 amino acids. The germline V and J ends were trimmed by 2 bases and 9 bases, with 10 bases remaining between them.

This chain uses TRBV14 with TRBJ2-1; 9 bases are a match to TRBD1. Trimming at V came to 4 bases and at J to 9 bases, leaving 7 bases not matched to a gene. The V gene's germline CDR1 is SGHDN and CDR2 FVKESK. The CDR3 runs 14 residues. CDR3 DNA: TGTGCCAGCAGCCCAGCGGGACAGGGCTTTGAGCAGTTCTTC. It translates to CASSPAGQGFEQFF.

This clone was observed a single time. CDR3 loop: CASSDQIGQGRAFF. Here the CDR3 DNA reads TGTGCCAGCAGTGACCAAATCGGACAGGGGAGAGCTTTCTTT. V and J are TRBV6-4 and TRBJ1-1; 9 bases map to TRBD1. The germline gives CDR1 MRHNA, CDR2 SNTAGT. With V trimmed by 2 bases and J by 10 bases, 8 bases remained unmatched. The CDR3 is 14 residues long.

The V and J genes are TRBV13 and TRBJ1-2; D remains unclear. CDR3 size: 14 residues. The germline V gene has CDR1 PRHDT and CDR2 FYEKMQ (reference sequence). Trimming shortened V by 2 bases and J by 8 bases, and 15 bases separated the two germline ends. In DNA form, the CDR3 reads TGTGCCAGCAGCTTAATACTCCGAGGGCGGGGCTACACCTTC. The encoded protein is CASSLILRGRGYTF.

J is TRBJ1-2 and V is TRBV6-5; TRBD1 agrees at 7 bases. From germline, CDR1 is MNHEY and CDR2 SVGAGI. The J segment lost 4 bases and the V segment lost 2 bases, leaving 10 bases of the junction unmatched. The length of the CDR3 is 16 residues. The CDR3 spells CASSYLSGTVPYGYTF. The CDR3 coding sequence is TGTGCCAGCAGTTACCTCTCCGGGACAGTTCCCTATGGCTACACCTTC.

The V gene is TRBV5-1, the J gene TRBJ2-2; 8 nucleotides align to TRBD1. Trimming at V came to 4 bases and at J to 6 bases, leaving 5 bases not matched to a gene. CDR1 and CDR2 (germline): SGHRS, YFSETQ. The CDR3 runs 14 residues. The CDR3 DNA is TGCGCCAGCAGCGGCCTACAGGGGGCCGGGGAGCTGTTTTTT. This sequence encodes CASSGLQGAGELFF.

The CDR3 loop is CASSSSGSSYEQYF. The CDR3, as DNA: TGTGCCAGCAGTTCTAGCGGGAGCTCCTACGAGCAGTACTTC. J is TRBJ2-7 and V is TRBV2; TRBD2 matches at 10 bases. J lost 0 bases, V lost 5 bases, and 1 base had no gene match. CDR3 length: 14 amino acids. CDR1 is SNHLY and CDR2 is FYNNEI in the germline V gene.

The chain is built from TRBV10-1 and TRBJ1-4, with D possibly TRBD1 on 6 matching bases. The CDR3 sequence is 13 residues long. Germline V gene data show CDR1 as WNHNN and CDR2 as SYGVQD (reference sequence). Trimming took off 0 bases at V and 10 bases at J, with 9 bases between the two ends. This chain's CDR3 is CASSESRGGKLFF. The CDR3, as DNA: TGCGCCAGCAGTGAGTCAAGGGGGGGAAAACTGTTTTTT.

The chain carries TRBV6-5 and TRBJ2-5; the D is unclear. V lost 7 bases to trimming and J lost 2 bases, with 5 bases between them. The CDR3 sequence is 11 residues long. Germline V gene data show CDR1 as MNHEY and CDR2 as SVGAGI. The CDR3 DNA is TGTGCCAGCACCCGGCAAGAGACCCAGTACTTC. Translated, it gives CASTRQETQYF.

This clone showed up just once. The chain links TRBV19 to TRBJ1-1; 7 nucleotides match TRBD1. CDR3 length: 11 residues. The germline V gene encodes CDR1 LNHDA and CDR2 SQIVND (reference sequence). V shed 5 bases and J 7 bases; nucleotides not matched to a gene: 1. The CDR3 sequence is CASSDRVEAFF. In DNA form, the CDR3 reads TGTGCCAGTAGTGACAGGGTTGAAGCTTTCTTT.

The chain joins TRBV30 to TRBJ2-5; 9 nucleotides line up with TRBD2. The J call is doubtful: the DNA matches TRBJ2-7 better. Germline-derived CDR1 and CDR2 are GTSNPN and SVGIG (reference sequence). CDR3 length: 17 residues. The CDR3 region is CACQRTGLAKSGPEQYF. CDR3 coding DNA: TGTGCCTGTCAACGTACGGGACTAGCCAAGTCCGGGCCCGAGCAGTACTTC.

The gene calls are TRBV28 and TRBJ1-2; 9 positions agree with TRBD1. The CDR3 is 16 amino acids. The junction had 14 bases not matched to a gene; V was cut back by 4 bases and J by 8 bases. Germline V gene sequence: CDR1 MDHEN, CDR2 SYDVKM. The DNA of the CDR3 is TGTGCCAGCAGTTACGGACAGGGGACTGCCTCGAGAGGCTACACCTTC. Translation: CASSYGQGTASRGYTF.

In this sample, this clone turned up once. The gene calls are TRBV13 and TRBJ2-1, with D perhaps matching TRBD2 (5 bases). With 6 bases removed from V and 0 bases from J, the gap between germline ends came to 9 bases. CDR1 and CDR2 from the germline V gene are PRHDT and FYEKMQ (reference sequence). This CDR3 has 14 amino acids. CDR3 region: CASRETSSYNEQFF. The CDR3 region has the DNA TGTGCCAGCAGAGAAACTAGCTCCTACAATGAGCAGTTCTTC.

The rearrangement uses TRBV21-1 and TRBJ2-7; the listed D gene, TRBD1, was not tested against the DNA. TRBV21-1 is termed a pseudogene. This CDR3 region has 16 residues. The CDR3 DNA is TGTGCCAGCAAAGCGCCGAATCAGGGTTCTTCCCACGAGCAGTACTTC. Translation gives CASKAPNQGSSHEQYF.